A single TCR beta chain is shown here with its context. These data come from a study of T cells expressing NK-cell markers. TCRdb reprocessed the 5' RACE reads, keeping one entry per CDR3 protein, no DNA. The sample has roughly 390,000 distinct CDR3 sequences. Germline V gene data show CDR1 as SGHRS and CDR2 as YFSETQ. This CDR3 is 16 amino acids long. The sequence was collected from a woman aged 45-60 years in good health. The chain combines TRBV5-1 with TRBJ2-7; TCRdb picks TRBD2, but there is no DNA to check that call. Sequenced sample: blood T cells: a sorted CD56 or NKG2C T cell subset, CD4+ or CD8+ T cells, or bulk PBMC T cells (not recorded which). The CDR3 sequence is CASSFDGTLTPYEQYF.